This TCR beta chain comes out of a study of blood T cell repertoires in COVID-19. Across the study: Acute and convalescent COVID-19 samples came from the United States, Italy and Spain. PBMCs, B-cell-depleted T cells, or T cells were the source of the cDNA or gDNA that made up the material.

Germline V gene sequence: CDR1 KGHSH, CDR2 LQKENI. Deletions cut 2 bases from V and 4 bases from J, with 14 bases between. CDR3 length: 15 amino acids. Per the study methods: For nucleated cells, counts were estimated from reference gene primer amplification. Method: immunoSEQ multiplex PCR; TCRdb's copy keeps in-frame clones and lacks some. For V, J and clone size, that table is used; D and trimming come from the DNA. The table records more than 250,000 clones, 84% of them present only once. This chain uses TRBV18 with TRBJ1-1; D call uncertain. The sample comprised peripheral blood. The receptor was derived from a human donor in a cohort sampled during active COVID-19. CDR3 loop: CASSPATVGFTEAFF. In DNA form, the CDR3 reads TGTGCCAGCTCACCAGCAACAGTGGGTTTCACTGAAGCTTTCTTT.